These T cell receptor beta chains were read from a single sample in a study of T cell responses to AZD1222 COVID-19 vaccine. Profiling relied on immunoSEQ multiplex PCR, and the TCRdb table lists in-frame clones only, not all of them. The repertoire includes around 92,000 clones, about 91% of them detected once, and 6% to 9% sits in the top ten. The specimen comprised peripheral blood, sampled on day 0 of AZD1222 vaccination. The source of these receptors is an adult in good health. Both conserved end residues are part of each CDR3. The D gene is left open where the match is weak. Some rows have no size entry. The others give once, few or many, or a class for an expanded clone.

>.|.|TRBV4-2|TRBJ2-2
CASSQEWKNTGELFF
TGTGCCAGCAGCCAAGAGTGGAAGAACACCGGGGAGCTGTTTTTT
>TRBD1|.|TRBV10-3|TRBJ1-3
CAISPSAPGQSAGNTIYF
TGTGCCATCAGTCCCTCAGCCCCGGGACAGTCCGCTGGAAACACCATATATTTT
>.|.|TRBV21-1|TRBJ2-3
CASSRASGVLADTQYF
TGTGCCAGCAGCAGGGCTAGCGGGGTGCTGGCAGATACGCAGTATTTT
>.|.|TRBV6-5|TRBJ1-3
CASSLQQGENTIYF
TGTGCCAGCAGTTTACAGCAGGGTGAAAACACCATATATTTT
>.|.|TRBV5-1|TRBJ1-1
CASSLDREGTEAFF
TGCGCCAGCAGCTTGGACAGGGAGGGCACTGAAGCTTTCTTT
>.|.|TRBV7-2|TRBJ2-2
CASGGGVSTGELFF
TGTGCCAGCGGAGGCGGGGTTAGCACCGGGGAGCTGTTTTTT
>.|.|TRBV12-3/TRBV12-4|TRBJ1-5
CASSFGPGQPQHF
TGTGCCAGCAGTTTTGGCCCCGGGCAGCCCCAGCATTTT
>.|.|TRBV19|TRBJ1-2
CASSGDNYGYTF
TGTGCCAGTAGTGGAGATAACTATGGCTACACCTTC
>.|once|TRBV9|TRBJ1-1
CASSISGTANTEAFF
TGTGCCAGCAGCATCTCCGGGACGGCGAACACTGAAGCTTTCTTT
>.|once|TRBV6-5|TRBJ2-3
CASRRAWGTDTQYF
TGTGCCAGCAGGCGCGCGTGGGGCACAGATACGCAGTATTTT
>.|.|TRBV7-8|TRBJ1-4
CASSIKNRELDEKLFF
TGTGCCAGCAGCATTAAGAACAGGGAGTTGGATGAAAAACTGTTTTTT
>TRBD1|.|TRBV28|TRBJ1-3
CASSPGQGIRLYTIYF
TGTGCCAGCAGTCCAGGACAGGGGATTCGACTATACACCATATATTTT
>TRBD2|.|TRBV5-6|TRBJ2-1
CASSWGTSADNEQFF
TGTGCCAGCAGCTGGGGGACTAGCGCCGACAATGAGCAGTTCTTC
>.|once|TRBV9|TRBJ1-6
CASSVGQTSYNSPLHF
TGTGCCAGCAGCGTAGGTCAGACCTCCTATAATTCACCCCTCCACTTT
>.|once|TRBV7-3|TRBJ2-1
CASSLGLAYNEQFF
TGTGCCAGCAGCCTAGGGCTAGCCTACAATGAGCAGTTCTTC
>.|.|TRBV5-6|TRBJ2-2
CASSRIDFHRGELFF
TGTGCCAGCAGCCGAATAGACTTCCACCGGGGAGAGCTGTTTTTT
>TRBD1|.|TRBV19|TRBJ1-5
CASTPQGASQPQHF
TGTGCCAGTACCCCACAGGGGGCGTCTCAGCCCCAGCATTTT
>.|.|TRBV7-9|TRBJ2-5
CASSTPVGDPQETQYF
TGTGCCAGCAGCACCCCTGTCGGGGATCCCCAAGAGACCCAGTACTTC
>.|.|TRBV9|TRBJ1-1
CASSPLAGENTEAFF
TGTGCCAGCAGCCCCCTAGCCGGGGAGAACACTGAAGCTTTCTTT
>.|.|TRBV28|TRBJ1-1
CASSTRTVEAFF
TGTGCCAGCAGTACAAGGACAGTTGAAGCTTTCTTT
>.|.|TRBV7-2|TRBJ2-5
CASSPGFLVETQYF
TGTGCCAGCAGCCCAGGCTTCCTGGTGGAAACCCAGTACTTC
>.|.|TRBV29-1|TRBJ2-7
CSVEGTGRGVYEQYF
TGCAGCGTTGAGGGGACAGGCCGGGGGGTCTACGAGCAGTACTTC
>.|.|TRBV4-1|TRBJ2-7
CASSQFGQGISEQYF
TGCGCCAGCAGCCAATTCGGCCAGGGGATCTCCGAGCAGTACTTC
>.|.|TRBV6-5|TRBJ1-5
CASSPTGLSNQPQHF
TGTGCCAGCAGTCCTACGGGGCTAAGCAATCAGCCCCAGCATTTT
>.|.|TRBV28|TRBJ1-2
CASSFPGRSDYGYTF
TGTGCCAGCAGTTTCCCCGGGAGGTCCGACTATGGCTACACCTTC
>.|.|TRBV30|TRBJ1-2
CAWSEYGTAWGYTF
TGTGCCTGGAGTGAATATGGGACCGCCTGGGGCTACACCTTC
>TRBD1|.|TRBV19|TRBJ2-2
CASSGTGGEELFF
TGTGCCAGCTCGGGGACAGGGGGAGAGGAGCTGTTTTTT
>.|.|TRBV3-1/TRBV3-2|TRBJ2-6
CASSQDSAGSGANVLTF
TGTGCCAGCAGCCAAGATAGTGCGGGCTCTGGGGCCAACGTCCTGACTTTC
>TRBD1|few|TRBV6-5|TRBJ2-3
CASSPRTGADTQYF
TGTGCCAGCAGCCCCCGGACAGGGGCGGATACGCAGTATTTT
>.|few|TRBV29-1|TRBJ1-3
CSVDGLLGNTIYF
TGCAGCGTGGACGGGTTACTTGGAAACACCATATATTTT
>TRBD1|.|TRBV18|TRBJ2-2
CASSPTDRVPGELFF
TGTGCCAGCTCGCCAACGGACAGGGTACCCGGGGAGCTGTTTTTT
>.|.|TRBV6-1|TRBJ1-5
CASSEVGGPQPQHF
TGTGCCAGCAGTGAAGTCGGGGGGCCTCAGCCCCAGCATTTT
>TRBD1|.|TRBV5-1|TRBJ1-4
CASSFWDRDEKLFF
TGCGCCAGCAGCTTTTGGGACAGGGATGAAAAACTGTTTTTT
>TRBD2|.|TRBV24-1|TRBJ2-2
CATSDPTSGTSGELFF
TGTGCCACCAGTGATCCGACTAGCGGGACGTCCGGGGAGCTGTTTTTT
>.|few|TRBV28|TRBJ2-7
CASSSTGPASSYEQYF
TGTGCCAGCAGTTCAACGGGGCCCGCGAGCTCCTACGAGCAGTACTTC
>TRBD2|once|TRBV9|TRBJ2-2
CASSPSGRPDWGGELFF
TGTGCCAGCAGCCCAAGCGGGAGGCCCGATTGGGGCGGGGAGCTGTTTTTT
>.|.|TRBV11-2|TRBJ1-5
CASSLTGDSNQPQHF
TGTGCCAGCAGCTTAACGGGGGATAGCAATCAGCCCCAGCATTTT
>TRBD2|.|TRBV19|TRBJ2-7
CASSTPEAGAYEQYF
TGTGCCAGTAGTACCCCGGAAGCGGGAGCCTACGAGCAGTACTTC
>TRBD1|.|TRBV12-5|TRBJ2-1
CASGTTGVVVYNEQFF
TGTGCTAGTGGTACAACAGGGGTCGTCGTCTACAATGAGCAGTTCTTC
>TRBD1|.|TRBV7-8|TRBJ1-1
CASSLTGVGAFF
TGTGCCAGCAGCCTAACAGGGGTTGGAGCTTTCTTT
>.|.|TRBV29-1|TRBJ1-2
CSVVVGSHGYTF
TGCAGCGTTGTAGTGGGGAGCCATGGCTACACCTTC
>.|.|TRBV3-1/TRBV3-2|TRBJ1-1
CASSPRQNTEAFF
TGTGCCAGCAGCCCGCGACAGAACACTGAAGCTTTCTTT
>.|once|TRBV4-2|TRBJ1-3
CASSQERRLLPGNTIYF
TGTGCCAGCAGCCAAGAAAGGAGGCTTTTACCTGGAAACACCATATATTTT
>TRBD1|.|TRBV10-3|TRBJ2-2
CATRGQSVTGELFF
TGTGCCACGAGGGGACAGTCCGTTACCGGGGAGCTGTTTTTT